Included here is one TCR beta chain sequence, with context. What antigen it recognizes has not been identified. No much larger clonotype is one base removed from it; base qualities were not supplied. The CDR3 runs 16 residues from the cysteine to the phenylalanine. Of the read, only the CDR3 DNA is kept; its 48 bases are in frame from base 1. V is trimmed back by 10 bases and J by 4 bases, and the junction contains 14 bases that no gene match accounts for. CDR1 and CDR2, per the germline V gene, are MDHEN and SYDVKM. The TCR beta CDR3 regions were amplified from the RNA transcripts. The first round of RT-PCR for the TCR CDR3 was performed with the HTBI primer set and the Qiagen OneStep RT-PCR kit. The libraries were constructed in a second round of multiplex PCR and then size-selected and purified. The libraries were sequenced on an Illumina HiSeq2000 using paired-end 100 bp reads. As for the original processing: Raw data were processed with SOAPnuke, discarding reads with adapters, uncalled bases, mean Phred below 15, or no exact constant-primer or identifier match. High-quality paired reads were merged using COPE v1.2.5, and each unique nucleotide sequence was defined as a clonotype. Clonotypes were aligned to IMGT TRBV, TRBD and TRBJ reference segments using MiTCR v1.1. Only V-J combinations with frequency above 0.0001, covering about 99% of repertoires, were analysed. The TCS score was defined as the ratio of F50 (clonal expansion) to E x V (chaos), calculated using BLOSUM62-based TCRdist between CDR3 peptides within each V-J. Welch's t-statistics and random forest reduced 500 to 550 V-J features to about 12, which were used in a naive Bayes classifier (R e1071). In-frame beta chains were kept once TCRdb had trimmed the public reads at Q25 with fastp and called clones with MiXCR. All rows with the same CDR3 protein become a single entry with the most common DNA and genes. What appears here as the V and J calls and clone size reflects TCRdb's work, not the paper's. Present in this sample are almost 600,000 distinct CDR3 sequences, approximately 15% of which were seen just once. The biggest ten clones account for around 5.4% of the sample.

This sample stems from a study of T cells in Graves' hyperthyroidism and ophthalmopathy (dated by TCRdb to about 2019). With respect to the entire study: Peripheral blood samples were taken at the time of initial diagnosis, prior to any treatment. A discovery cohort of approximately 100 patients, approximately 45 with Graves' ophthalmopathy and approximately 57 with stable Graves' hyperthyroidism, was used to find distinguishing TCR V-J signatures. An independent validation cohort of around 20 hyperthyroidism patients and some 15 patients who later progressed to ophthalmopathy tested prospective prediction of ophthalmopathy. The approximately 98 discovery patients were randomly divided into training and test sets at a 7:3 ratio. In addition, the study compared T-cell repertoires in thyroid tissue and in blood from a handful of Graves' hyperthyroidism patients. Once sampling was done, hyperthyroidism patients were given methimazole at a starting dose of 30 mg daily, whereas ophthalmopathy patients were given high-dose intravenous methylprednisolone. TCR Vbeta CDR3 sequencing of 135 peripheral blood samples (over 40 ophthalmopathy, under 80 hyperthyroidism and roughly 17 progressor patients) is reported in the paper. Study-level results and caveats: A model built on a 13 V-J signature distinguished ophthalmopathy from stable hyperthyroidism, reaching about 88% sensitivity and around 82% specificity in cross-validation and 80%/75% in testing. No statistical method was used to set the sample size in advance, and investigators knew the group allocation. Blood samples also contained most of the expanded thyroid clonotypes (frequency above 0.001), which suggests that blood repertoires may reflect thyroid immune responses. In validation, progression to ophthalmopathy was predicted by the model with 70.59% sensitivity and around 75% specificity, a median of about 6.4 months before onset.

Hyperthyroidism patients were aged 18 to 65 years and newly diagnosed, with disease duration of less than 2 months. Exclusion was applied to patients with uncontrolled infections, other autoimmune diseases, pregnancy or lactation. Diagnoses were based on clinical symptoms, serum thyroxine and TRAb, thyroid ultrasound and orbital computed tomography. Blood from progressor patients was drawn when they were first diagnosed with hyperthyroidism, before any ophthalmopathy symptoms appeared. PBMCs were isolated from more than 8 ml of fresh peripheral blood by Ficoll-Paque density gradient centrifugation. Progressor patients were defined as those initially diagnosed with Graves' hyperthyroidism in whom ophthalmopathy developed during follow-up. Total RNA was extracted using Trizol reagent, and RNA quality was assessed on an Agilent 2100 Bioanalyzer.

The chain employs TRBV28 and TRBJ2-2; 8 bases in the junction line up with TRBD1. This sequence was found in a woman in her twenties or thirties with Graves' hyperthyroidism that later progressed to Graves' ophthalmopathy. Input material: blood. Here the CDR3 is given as CATPTPWTGTTGELFF. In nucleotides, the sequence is TGTGCCACCCCGACCCCCTGGACAGGGACCACCGGGGAGCTGTTTTTT.